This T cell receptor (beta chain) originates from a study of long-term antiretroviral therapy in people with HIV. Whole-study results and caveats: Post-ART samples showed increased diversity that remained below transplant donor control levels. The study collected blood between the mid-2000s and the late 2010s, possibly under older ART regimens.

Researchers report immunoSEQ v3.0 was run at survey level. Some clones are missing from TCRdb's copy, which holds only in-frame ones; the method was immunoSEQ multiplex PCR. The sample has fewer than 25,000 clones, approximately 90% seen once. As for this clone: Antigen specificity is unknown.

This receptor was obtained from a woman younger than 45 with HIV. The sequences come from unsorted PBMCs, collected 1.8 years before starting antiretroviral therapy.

The DNA for the CDR3 is TGTGCCAGCAGCTCCCGGACAGGTGGCAATCAGCCCCAGCATTTT. Translation: CASSSRTGGNQPQHF. The J gene is TRBJ1-5, the V gene TRBV11-2; TRBD1 matches 7 bases. Germline lookup yields CDR1 SGHAT and CDR2 FQNNGV. This CDR3 comprises 15 residues. The V and J ends lost 4 bases and 2 bases, in that order; junction bases with no gene match: 5.